Each of the 25 T cell receptor beta chains below was sequenced from the same sample in a study of blood T cell repertoires in COVID-19. The data were produced by immunoSEQ multiplex PCR, yet TCRdb's version contains in-frame clones alone and is incomplete. The sample consists of around 300,000 clones, about 93% of them appearing once. Sequencing input: PBMCs or T cells enriched from blood (not recorded which). The receptors stem from a woman aged 25 to 39 who had recovered from COVID-19.

The chain uses TRBV5-1 and TRBJ1-4; D may be TRBD1 (5 bases). CDR3 length: 15 residues. Germline V gene lookup returns CDR1 SGHRS and CDR2 YFSETQ. Trimming left V 2 bases short and J 8 bases short, with 16 bases between. DNA of the CDR3: TGCGCCAGCAGCTTCCAGGGCGTGGTCGGGGAAAAACTGTTTTTT. Its translation is CASSFQGVVGEKLFF.

The chain is built from TRBV27 and TRBJ2-1, with TRBD2 identical over 11 bases. Germline assignment: CDR1 MNHEY and CDR2 SMNVEV (reference sequence). The CDR3 contains 16 residues. With V trimmed by 4 bases and J by 4 bases, 6 bases remained unmatched. CDR3 sequence reads: CASSSPTSGGYNEQFF. Written as DNA, the CDR3 is TGTGCCAGCAGTTCGCCTACTAGCGGGGGATACAATGAGCAGTTCTTC.

The rearrangement joins TRBV29-1 to TRBJ1-1; D ambiguous. CDR1 is SQVTM, CDR2 ANQGSEA, per germline. V lost 6 bases to trimming and J lost 2 bases, with 10 bases between them. CDR3 length: 12 amino acids. The CDR3 nucleotides read TGCAGCGTCCTACTAGGAAACACTGAAGCTTTCTTT. Protein sequence: CSVLLGNTEAFF.

The chain carries TRBV28 and TRBJ2-7; 7 bases align to TRBD1. The CDR3 loop spans 15 amino acids. Trimming cost V 2 bases and J 0 bases; bases outside gene matches: 4. Germline V gene data show CDR1 as MDHEN and CDR2 as SYDVKM. CDR3 residues: CASSLRDRASYEQYF. DNA of the CDR3: TGTGCCAGCAGTTTAAGGGACAGAGCCTCCTACGAGCAGTACTTC.

This chain joins TRBV9 and TRBJ1-2; D unclear. Per the germline V gene, CDR1 is SGDLS and CDR2 is YYNGEE. CDR3 length: 15 residues. With 0 bases removed from V and 5 bases from J, the gap between germline ends came to 14 bases. Here the CDR3 reads CASSVGSREPYGYTF. The DNA for the CDR3 is TGTGCCAGCAGCGTAGGGTCCCGAGAGCCGTATGGCTACACCTTC.

This clone has only one observation. V gene TRBV7-3 combines with J gene TRBJ2-3, with D unclear. The CDR3 length is 15 residues. The V end lost 5 bases, the J end lost 1 base, and 13 bases lay between the germline ends. From germline, CDR1 is SGHTA and CDR2 FQGTGA. CDR3 sequence (DNA): TGTGCCAGCAGCGCCACTGGGCCGGGCACAGATACGCAGTATTTT. Translation: CASSATGPGTDTQYF.

The V and J genes are TRBV19 and TRBJ1-5; D not resolved. The CDR3 runs to 14 residues. The V and J ends lost 3 bases and 5 bases respectively, with 11 bases between them. Germline V CDR1 and CDR2: LNHDA, SQIVND (reference sequence). CDR3 sequence reads: CASSIEYGDQPQHF. CDR3 nucleotides: TGTGCCAGTAGTATCGAATACGGAGATCAGCCCCAGCATTTT.

The chain's CDR3 is CASSPQGAQETQYF. CDR3 coding DNA: TGTGCCAGCAGCCCACAGGGGGCACAAGAGACCCAGTACTTC. The chain recombines TRBV7-2 with TRBJ2-5; 9 positions match TRBD1. In germline, CDR1 is SGHTA, CDR2 FQGNSA. V trimming: 5 bases; J trimming: 2 bases; junction bases outside the gene matches: 3. There are 14 residues in the CDR3.

The chain is built from TRBV10-1 and TRBJ2-7, with 8 bases lining up with TRBD1. Per germline, CDR1 WNHNN and CDR2 SYGVQD (reference sequence). The CDR3 has 11 amino acids. The CDR3 here is CAFRGRQEQYF. As DNA, the CDR3 is TGCGCATTCAGGGGGCGTCAAGAGCAGTACTTC.

The chain combines TRBV13 with TRBJ1-2, with D perhaps TRBD1 (6 bases). Trimming removed 5 bases from V and 3 bases from J, with 16 bases in between. This CDR3 comprises 15 residues. Looked up from germline, CDR1 is PRHDT and CDR2 is FYEKMQ (reference sequence). The CDR3 sequence is CASSRKQGFDYGYTF. DNA for the CDR3: TGTGCCAGCAGCAGAAAACAGGGTTTCGACTATGGCTACACCTTC.

The gene calls are TRBV19 and TRBJ2-1, with D possibly being TRBD2 (6 bases). V gave up 4 bases and J gave up 8 bases, with 30 bases separating them. The CDR3 consists of 19 residues. CDR1 is LNHDA, CDR2 SQIVND, per germline (reference sequence). The DNA for the CDR3 is TGTGCCAGTAGTAGGCGTGGGTTCATTACTCCCCTGGAGGGCGATGAGCAGTTCTTC. It codes for CASSRRGFITPLEGDEQFF.

V and J are TRBV5-1 and TRBJ2-2; 11 bases align to TRBD1. V lost 1 base to trimming and J lost 6 bases; unmatched junction nucleotides: 2. The length of the CDR3 is 15 residues. Germline values: CDR1 SGHRS, CDR2 YFSETQ. In DNA form, the CDR3 reads TGCGCCAGCAGCTTGCCGGGACAGGGGGCCGGGGAGCTGTTTTTT. This codes for CASSLPGQGAGELFF.

The rearrangement links TRBV10-3 to TRBJ1-5, with unresolved D. Germline assignment: CDR1 ENHRY and CDR2 SYGVKD. The ends were cut back, 2 bases at V and 6 bases at J, with 11 bases in the middle. The length of the CDR3 is 14 residues. CDR3 sequence: CAISESSERQPQHF. DNA for the CDR3: TGTGCCATCAGTGAGAGTTCAGAACGTCAGCCCCAGCATTTT.

The V and J genes are TRBV19 and TRBJ1-1, with D unresolved. The CDR3 contains 14 residues. Trimming left V 3 bases short and J 2 bases short, with 10 bases between. CDR1 and CDR2 from the germline V gene are LNHDA and SQIVND (reference sequence). CDR3 bases: TGTGCCAGTAGTATCCGGTCCCTTAACACTGAAGCTTTCTTT. Translation gives CASSIRSLNTEAFF.

The gene calls are TRBV27 and TRBJ1-1, with 9 bases aligning to TRBD1. The CDR3 is made up of 12 amino acids. The V segment lost 5 bases and the J segment 9 bases; nucleotides outside the gene matches: 4. Germline-derived CDR1 and CDR2 are MNHEY and SMNVEV (reference sequence). CDR3 DNA sequence: TGTGCCAGCAGTCCAGGGACAGGGCAAGCTTTCTTT. As protein: CASSPGTGQAFF.

The rearrangement uses TRBV28 and TRBJ2-5; TRBD2 matches at 14 bases. The CDR3 is 20 amino acids. After removal of 5 bases from V and 3 bases from J, the junction contained 17 bases not matched to a gene. Germline V lookup: CDR1 MDHEN, CDR2 SYDVKM. CDR3 sequence reads: CASSLYRLAGGGRAKETQYF. DNA for the CDR3: TGTGCCAGCAGTCTCTACCGACTAGCGGGAGGGGGCCGGGCTAAAGAGACCCAGTACTTC. Together with reference TRBV28 and TRBJ2-5, the CDR3 gives the full variable domain: DVKVTQSSRYLVKRTGEKVFLECVQDMDHENMFWYRQDPGLGLRLIYFSYDVKMKEKGDIPEGYSVSREKKERFSLILESASTNQTSMYLCASSLYRLAGGGRAKETQYFGPGTRLLVL.

The chain combines TRBV6-5 with TRBJ2-1, with D maybe TRBD1 (6 bases). The germline gives CDR1 MNHEY, CDR2 SVGAGI. There are 16 residues in the CDR3. Deletions cut 0 bases from V and 2 bases from J, with 11 bases between. CDR3 residues: CASSYSTAGAYNEQFF. As DNA, the CDR3 is TGTGCCAGCAGTTACTCGACGGCAGGGGCCTACAATGAGCAGTTCTTC.

The chain carries TRBV3-1 (or the pseudogene TRBV3-2) and TRBJ1-2; 9 bases agree with TRBD1. This CDR3 is 16 amino acids long. Per the germline V gene, CDR1 is LGHDT and CDR2 is YNNKEL (reference sequence). With V trimmed by 0 bases and J by 4 bases, 6 bases remained unmatched. CDR3 sequence reads: CASSQDRGQGSYGYTF. The CDR3 bases are TGTGCCAGCAGCCAAGATAGGGGACAGGGAAGCTATGGCTACACCTTC.

This CDR3 is CASSVDEREQFF. In DNA, the CDR3 is TGTGCCAGCAGCGTAGATGAGCGGGAGCAGTTCTTC. The chain employs TRBV9 and TRBJ2-1, with D possibly being TRBD2 (5 bases). CDR3 length: 12 residues. With 0 bases removed from V and 10 bases from J, the gap between germline ends came to 8 bases. CDR1 is SGDLS, CDR2 YYNGEE, per germline.

V usage is TRBV5-6 and J usage is TRBJ2-1; D gene uncertain. Germline CDR1 is SGHDT and CDR2 is YYEEEE. Trimming removed 3 bases at V and 3 bases at J, with 13 bases between. This CDR3 is built from 15 residues. The CDR3 DNA is TGTGCCAGCAGCTCGAGAATCGAACTCTACAATGAGCAGTTCTTC. Translating gives CASSSRIELYNEQFF.

The V and J genes are TRBV10-3 and TRBJ1-1; D is perhaps TRBD1 (5 bases). CDR1 is ENHRY, CDR2 SYGVKD, per germline. V was cut by 6 bases and J by 3 bases, with 17 bases left in between. CDR3 length: 15 residues. CDR3 residues: CAISPTGGTYTEAFF. The DNA of the CDR3 is TGTGCCATCAGCCCGACCGGGGGAACTTACACTGAAGCTTTCTTT.

The genes are TRBV4-3 and TRBJ2-7; no clear D. CDR1 is LGHNA, CDR2 YSLEER, per germline. This CDR3 is built from 13 residues. Deletions cut 0 bases from V and 4 bases from J, with 7 bases between. Written as DNA, the CDR3 is TGCGCCAGCAGCCAAGAAACATATTACGAGCAGTACTTC. Encoded protein: CASSQETYYEQYF.

The rearrangement links TRBV19 to TRBJ2-2; 8 bases fit TRBD2. After removal of 4 bases from V and 5 bases from J, the junction contained 9 bases not matched to a gene. This CDR3 is 16 amino acids long. CDR1 LNHDA and CDR2 SQIVND come from the germline V gene (reference sequence). CDR3 DNA: TGTGCCAGTAGTACGCTAGCGCCGGGGGGGACCGGGGAGCTGTTTTTT. This encodes CASSTLAPGGTGELFF.

Notes on this clone: The identical CDR3 is also encoded by other nucleotide sequences in the sample. The gene calls are TRBV27 and TRBJ2-7, with TRBD2 matching over 9 bases. The CDR3 is made up of 14 amino acids. CDR1 and CDR2 (germline): MNHEY, SMNVEV (reference sequence). With V trimmed by 3 bases and J by 2 bases, 2 bases remained unmatched. CDR3 loop: CASSFSGGPYEQYF. CDR3 in DNA: TGTGCCAGCAGTTTTAGCGGGGGCCCCTACGAGCAGTACTTC.

This chain links TRBV10-2 with TRBJ2-5, with 8 bases matching TRBD2. CDR1 and CDR2 (germline): WSHSY, SAAADI. The trim removed 0 bases at V and 4 bases at J, leaving 4 bases unmatched. This CDR3 is 15 amino acids long. The CDR3 DNA is TGCGCCAGCAGTGAGTCCCGGCTAGCGGGAGAGACCCAGTACTTC. Amino acid sequence: CASSESRLAGETQYF.